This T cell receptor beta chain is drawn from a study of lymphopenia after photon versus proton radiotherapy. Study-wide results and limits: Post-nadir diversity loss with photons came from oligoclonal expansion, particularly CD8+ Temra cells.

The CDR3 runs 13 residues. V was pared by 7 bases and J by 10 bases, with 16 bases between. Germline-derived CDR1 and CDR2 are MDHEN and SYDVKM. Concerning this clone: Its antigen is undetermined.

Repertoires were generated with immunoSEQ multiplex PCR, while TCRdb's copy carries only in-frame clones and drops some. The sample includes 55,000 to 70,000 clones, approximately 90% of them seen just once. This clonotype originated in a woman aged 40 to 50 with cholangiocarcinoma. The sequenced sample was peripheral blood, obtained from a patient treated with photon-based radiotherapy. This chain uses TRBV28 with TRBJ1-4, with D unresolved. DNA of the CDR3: TGTGCCAGCACCAACCAAGGGATGGCAAAACTGTTTTTT. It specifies CASTNQGMAKLFF.